The rows below give T cell receptor beta chains drawn from one sample of a study of OX40 agonist ivuxolimab in advanced cancers. TCRdb's copy holds only in-frame clones and misses some; the assay was immunoSEQ multiplex PCR. The table has 150,000 to 180,000 clones, approximately 94% seen once. Here the sequenced sample was CD4+ or CD8+ T cells sorted from blood, taken in a trial of the OX40 agonist ivuxolimab. These receptors were collected from an adult with an advanced solid tumor such as melanoma, head and neck, liver or kidney cancer. Both conserved end residues are part of each CDR3. D genes are given only for firm matches.

v_gene	j_gene	d_gene	CDR3nt	CDR3aa
TRBV29-1	TRBJ2-3	TRBD1	TGCAGCGTTGGGACAGGGGGCTCGTGGACAGATACGCAGTATTTT	CSVGTGGSWTDTQYF
TRBV28	TRBJ1-5	TRBD1	TGTGCCAGCAGTTTATTCGGAGGGGGCGGACAGCCCCAGCATTTT	CASSLFGGGGQPQHF
TRBV9	TRBJ2-3	TRBD1	TGTGCCAGCAGCGGTGGACAGGGGGCCACAGATACGCAGTATTTT	CASSGGQGATDTQYF
TRBV28	TRBJ1-3	TRBD1	TGTGCCAGCAGTCCGGACAGGGTAGCTGGAAACACCATATATTTT	CASSPDRVAGNTIYF
TRBV7-2	TRBJ1-4	-	TGTGCCAGCAGCTTCGACAGTGCAACTAATGAAAAACTGTTTTTT	CASSFDSATNEKLFF
TRBV4-2	TRBJ2-1	-	TGTGCCAGCAGCCAAGATAAAGTGAGTTATAACCCCCCACAGTTCTTC	CASSQDKVSYNPPQFF
TRBV4-1	TRBJ2-1	TRBD2	TGCGCCAGCAGCCATCCCCTAGCGGCTTCTCCCTATGAGCAGTTCTTC	CASSHPLAASPYEQFF
TRBV5-6	TRBJ1-3	-	TGTGCCAGCAGCTTGCGGCAGGGCGGTGGGACCATATATTTT	CASSLRQGGGTIYF
TRBV19	TRBJ2-6	-	TGTGCCAGTAGTCCAGCAGGGGGGGCCAACGTCCTGACTTTC	CASSPAGGANVLTF
TRBV5-4	TRBJ2-1	TRBD2	TGTGCCAGCAGCTCTAAAGGACTAGCGGGGGGCGCCTCCTACAATGAGCAGTTCTTC	CASSSKGLAGGASYNEQFF
TRBV5-1	TRBJ1-1	-	TGCGCCAGCAGCCGTACTACAGGGTTAAACACTGAAGCTTTCTTT	CASSRTTGLNTEAFF